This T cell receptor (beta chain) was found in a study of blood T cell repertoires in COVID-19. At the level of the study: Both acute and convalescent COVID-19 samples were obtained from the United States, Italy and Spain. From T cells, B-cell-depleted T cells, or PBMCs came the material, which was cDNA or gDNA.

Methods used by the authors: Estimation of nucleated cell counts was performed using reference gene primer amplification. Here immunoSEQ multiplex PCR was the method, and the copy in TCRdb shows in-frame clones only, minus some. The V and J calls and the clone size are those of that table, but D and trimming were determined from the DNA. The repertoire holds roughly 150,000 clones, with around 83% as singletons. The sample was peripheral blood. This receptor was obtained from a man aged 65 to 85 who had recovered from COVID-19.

CDR3 amino acids: CSVQTGNTEAFF. The CDR3 nucleotides read TGCAGCGTTCAGACAGGGAACACTGAAGCTTTCTTT. This chain joins TRBV29-1 and TRBJ1-1; possibly TRBD1 for D (6 bases). CDR1 is SQVTM and CDR2 is ANQGSEA in the germline V gene. This CDR3 comprises 12 residues. Trimming took off 5 bases at V and 1 base at J, with 8 bases between the two ends.